This TCR beta chain derives from a study of blood T cell repertoires in COVID-19 (dated by TCRdb to the early 2020s). Turning to the overall study: Samples covering the acute and convalescent phases of COVID-19 were provided by collaborators in the United States, Italy and Spain. A freely available public database, intended as a resource for researchers studying the immune response to SARS-CoV-2, is where the repertoires were released. The dataset comprised deeply sampled blood TCRbeta repertoires from subjects exposed to, actively infected with, or recovered from COVID-19. Where available, HLA class I and class II types were obtained from metadata supplied by the sample provider rather than from assay-based typing. Nearly every sample came with metadata listing a de-identified subject ID, COVID-19 status, age in years and sex. The material from the prospective study consisted of cDNA or gDNA derived from T cells, B-cell-depleted T cells, or PBMCs. Samples were obtained from the ongoing ImmuneRACE study (first 160 participants) and from some 1,300 subjects provided by 6 global collaborators. The investigation overall reported the following: Clinical and demographic metadata were provided uncurated, with the amount varying by source and participant.

The collaborating institutions used their own protocols to collect whole blood in K2EDTA tubes. For TCRbeta analysis, collaborators shipped samples in one of three forms: frozen whole blood, isolated PBMCs, or DNA extracted from either of those sample types. With regard to this clone: No antigen is known for it. Base qualities were left out, and no much larger clone turns up one base away.

The CDR3 measures 14 amino acids from cysteine to phenylalanine. Solely the CDR3 DNA is kept, with 42 bases framed from the first base. CDR1 and CDR2 are read off the germline V gene as SGHRS and YFSETQ. The junction shows trimming of 9 bases on V and 4 bases on J, plus 17 bases between the germline ends. TCRbeta CDR3 regions were amplified from genomic DNA by means of the immunoSEQ Assay, a bias-controlled multiplex PCR. In the original analysis: The number of nucleated cells in each sample was estimated by amplification of reference gene primers within the assay. To quantify the absolute abundance of each unique TCRbeta CDR3 rearrangement, sequence reads were collapsed and filtered. For each sample, productive Simpson clonality was calculated as the square root of Simpson's diversity index over productive rearrangements. TCRdb re-hosts the immuneACCESS table, in-frame sequences only. Its copies lack some clones; in the studies checked, an unresolved V gene accounts for under half of them, and the cause for the rest is not known. Clonal size and the V and J genes are those of that table, whereas D and trimming came from the DNA. The sample profile shows more than 200,000 clones; around 85% of them were found once. In total, the top ten clones hold about 10% of the sample.

Sequencing was carried out using peripheral blood. The chain couples TRBV5-1 to TRBJ1-5; the D gene is possibly TRBD1, with 6 bases matching. The receptor's source is a man older than 75 with acute or convalescent COVID-19. The DNA sequence is given as TGCGCCACCCCCTCGGGGGGGCGTAATCAGCCCCAGCATTTT. It specifies CATPSGGRNQPQHF.